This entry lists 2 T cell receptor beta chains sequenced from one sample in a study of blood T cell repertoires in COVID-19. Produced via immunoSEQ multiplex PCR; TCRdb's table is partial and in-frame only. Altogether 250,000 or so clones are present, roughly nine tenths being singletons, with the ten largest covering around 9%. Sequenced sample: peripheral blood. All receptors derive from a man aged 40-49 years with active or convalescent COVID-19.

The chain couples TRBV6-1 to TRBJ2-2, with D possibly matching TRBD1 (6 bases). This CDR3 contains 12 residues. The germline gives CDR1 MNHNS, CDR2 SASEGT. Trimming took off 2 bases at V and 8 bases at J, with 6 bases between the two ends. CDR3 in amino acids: CASSERGGELFF. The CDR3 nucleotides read TGTGCCAGCAGTGAAAGGGGGGGGGAGCTGTTTTTT.

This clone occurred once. The CDR3 sequence is CASSALRTGGNYGYTF. CDR3 coding DNA: TGTGCCAGCAGTGCGTTGAGGACAGGGGGAAACTATGGCTACACCTTC. The gene calls are TRBV2 and TRBJ1-2; 10 bases fit TRBD1. Per germline, CDR1 SNHLY and CDR2 FYNNEI. Trimming removed 4 bases from V and 2 bases from J; junction bases left unmatched: 7. The CDR3 has 16 amino acids.